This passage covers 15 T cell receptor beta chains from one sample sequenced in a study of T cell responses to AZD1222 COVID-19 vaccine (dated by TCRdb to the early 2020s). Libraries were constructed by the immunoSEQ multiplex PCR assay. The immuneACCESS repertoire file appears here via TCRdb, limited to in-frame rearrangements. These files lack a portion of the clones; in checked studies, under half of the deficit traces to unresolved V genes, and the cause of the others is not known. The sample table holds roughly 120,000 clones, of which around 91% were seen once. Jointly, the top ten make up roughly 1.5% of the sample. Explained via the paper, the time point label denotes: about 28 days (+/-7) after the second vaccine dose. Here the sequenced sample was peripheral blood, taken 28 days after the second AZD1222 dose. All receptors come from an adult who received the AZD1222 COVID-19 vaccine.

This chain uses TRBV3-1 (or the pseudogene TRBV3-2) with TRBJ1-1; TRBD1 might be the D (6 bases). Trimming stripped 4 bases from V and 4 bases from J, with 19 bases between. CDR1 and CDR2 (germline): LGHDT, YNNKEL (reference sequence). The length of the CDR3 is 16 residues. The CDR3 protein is CASSPTDRISITEAFF. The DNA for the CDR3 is TGTGCCAGCAGCCCCACAGACAGGATCTCAATCACTGAAGCTTTCTTT.

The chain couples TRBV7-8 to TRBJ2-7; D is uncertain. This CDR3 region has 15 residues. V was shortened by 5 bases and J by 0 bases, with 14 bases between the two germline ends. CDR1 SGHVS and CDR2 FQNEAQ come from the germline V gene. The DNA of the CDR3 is TGTGCCAGCAGCATTAGGGTCGGTAGCTCCTACGAGCAGTACTTC. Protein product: CASSIRVGSSYEQYF.

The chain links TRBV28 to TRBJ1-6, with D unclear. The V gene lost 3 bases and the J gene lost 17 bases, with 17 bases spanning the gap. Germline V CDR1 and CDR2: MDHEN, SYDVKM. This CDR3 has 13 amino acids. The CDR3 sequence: CASSFGRRREFHF. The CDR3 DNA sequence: TGTGCCAGCAGTTTCGGTCGACGCAGAGAGTTCCACTTT.

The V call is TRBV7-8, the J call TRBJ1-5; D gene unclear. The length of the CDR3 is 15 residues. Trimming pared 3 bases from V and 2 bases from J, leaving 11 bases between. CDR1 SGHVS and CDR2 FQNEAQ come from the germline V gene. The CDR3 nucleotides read TGTGCCAGCAGCTTTCGAGTCATTGGCAATCAGCCCCAGCATTTT. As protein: CASSFRVIGNQPQHF.

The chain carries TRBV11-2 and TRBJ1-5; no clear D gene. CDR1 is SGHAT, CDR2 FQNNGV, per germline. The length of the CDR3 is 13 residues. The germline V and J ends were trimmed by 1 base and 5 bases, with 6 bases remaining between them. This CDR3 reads CASSLGNDQPQHF. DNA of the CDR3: TGTGCCAGCAGCTTAGGGAACGATCAGCCCCAGCATTTT.

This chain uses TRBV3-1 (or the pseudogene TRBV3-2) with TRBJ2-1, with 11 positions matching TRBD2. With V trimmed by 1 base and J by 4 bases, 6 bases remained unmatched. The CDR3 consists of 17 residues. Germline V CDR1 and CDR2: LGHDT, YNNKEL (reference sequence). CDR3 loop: CASSQGVGTSGYNEQFF. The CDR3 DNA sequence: TGTGCCAGCAGCCAAGGGGTGGGGACTAGCGGATACAATGAGCAGTTCTTC.

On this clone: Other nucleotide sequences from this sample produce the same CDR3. The CDR3 here is CSVGGGTEAFF. CDR3 in DNA: TGCAGCGTTGGTGGAGGTACTGAAGCTTTCTTT. This chain uses TRBV29-1 with TRBJ1-1; D gene ambiguous. V lost 4 bases and J lost 5, with 8 bases in between. Germline CDR1 and CDR2: SQVTM and ANQGSEA. This CDR3 is 11 amino acids long.

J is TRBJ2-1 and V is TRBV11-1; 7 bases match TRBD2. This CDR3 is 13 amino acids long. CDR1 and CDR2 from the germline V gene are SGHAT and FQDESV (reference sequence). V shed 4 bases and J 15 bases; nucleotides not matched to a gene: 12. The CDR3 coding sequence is TGTGCCAGCAGCTGGGGGGAAACGGGAGGTCCGTTCTTC. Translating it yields CASSWGETGGPFF.

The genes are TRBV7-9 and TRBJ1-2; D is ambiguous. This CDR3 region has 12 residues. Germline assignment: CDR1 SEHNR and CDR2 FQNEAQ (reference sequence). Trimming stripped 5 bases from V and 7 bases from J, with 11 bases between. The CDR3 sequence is CASSPEGSGYTF. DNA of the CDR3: TGTGCCAGCAGCCCGGAGGGTAGTGGCTACACCTTC.

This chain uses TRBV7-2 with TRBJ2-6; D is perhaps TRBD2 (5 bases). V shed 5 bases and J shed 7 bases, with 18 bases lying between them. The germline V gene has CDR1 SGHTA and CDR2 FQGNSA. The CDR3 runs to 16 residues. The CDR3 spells CASSPGRSRGANVLTF. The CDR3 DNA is TGTGCCAGCAGCCCAGGCCGCTCACGGGGTGCCAACGTCCTGACTTTC.

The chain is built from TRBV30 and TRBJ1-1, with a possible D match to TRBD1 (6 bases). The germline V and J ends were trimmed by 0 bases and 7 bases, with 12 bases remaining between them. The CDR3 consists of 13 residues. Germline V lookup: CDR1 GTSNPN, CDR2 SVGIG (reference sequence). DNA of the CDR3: TGTGCCTGGAGTGTTCTCGCACAGGGTGAAGCTTTCTTT. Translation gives CAWSVLAQGEAFF.

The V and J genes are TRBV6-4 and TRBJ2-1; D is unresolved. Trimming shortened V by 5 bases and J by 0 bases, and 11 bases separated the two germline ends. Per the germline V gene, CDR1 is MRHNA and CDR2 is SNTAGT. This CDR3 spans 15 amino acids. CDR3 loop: CASSKSDSSYNEQFF. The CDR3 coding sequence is TGTGCCAGCAGTAAGTCCGATAGCTCCTACAATGAGCAGTTCTTC.

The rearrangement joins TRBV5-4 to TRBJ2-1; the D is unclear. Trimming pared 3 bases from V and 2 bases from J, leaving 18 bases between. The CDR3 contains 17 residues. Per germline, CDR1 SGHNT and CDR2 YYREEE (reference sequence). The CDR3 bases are TGTGCCAGCAGCTCCCCTTTTGAGCGAGCCGCCTACAATGAGCAGTTCTTC. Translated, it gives CASSSPFERAAYNEQFF. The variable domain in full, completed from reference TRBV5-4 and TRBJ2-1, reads ETGVTQSPTHLIKTRGQQVTLRCSSQSGHNTVSWYQQALGQGPQFIFQYYREEENGRGNFPPRFSGLQFPNYSSELNVNALELDDSALYLCASSSPFERAAYNEQFFGPGTRLTVL.

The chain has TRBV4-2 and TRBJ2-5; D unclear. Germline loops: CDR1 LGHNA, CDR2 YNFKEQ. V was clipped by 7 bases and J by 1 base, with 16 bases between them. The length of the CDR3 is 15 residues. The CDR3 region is CASTPSRHSQETQYF. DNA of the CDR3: TGTGCCAGCACACCCTCGAGGCATAGCCAAGAGACCCAGTACTTC.

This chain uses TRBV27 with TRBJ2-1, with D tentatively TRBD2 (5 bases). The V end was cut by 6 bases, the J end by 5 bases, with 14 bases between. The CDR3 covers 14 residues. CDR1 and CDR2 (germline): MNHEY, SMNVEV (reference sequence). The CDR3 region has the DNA TGTGCCAGCAGCCTCCCCGGACTGCACAATGAGCAGTTCTTC. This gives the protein CASSLPGLHNEQFF.